One and the same sample provided the 27 T cell receptor beta chains below, sequenced in a study of beta chain features in type 1 diabetes. These TCRs' antigens remain unknown. Sequenced material consisted of expressed TCRB transcripts (all of the isolated RNA was reverse transcribed). Measured with immunoSEQ multiplex PCR; TCRdb has only the in-frame clones, and not every one. Of about 160,000 clones detected, almost 8% appear once; the ten largest clones hold roughly 0.5%. Notes on the study in general: People with Type 1 diabetes carried modestly yet significantly shorter TCRB CDR3s in all four CD4+ subsets.

Sequencing used central memory CD4+ T cells from blood. Receptors originate from a man aged 18 to 35 with type 1 diabetes.

This clone was counted between two and nine times. The V and J genes are TRBV5-1 and TRBJ2-5; the match to TRBD2 covers 9 bases. Germline lookup yields CDR1 SGHRS and CDR2 YFSETQ. The CDR3 is made up of 14 amino acids. The V segment lost 6 bases and the J segment 5 bases; nucleotides outside the gene matches: 8. DNA of the CDR3: TGCGCCAGCACCCCGCTAGCGGGGAGGGAGACCCAGTACTTC. It encodes CASTPLAGRETQYF.

This sequence joins TRBV7-9 and TRBJ1-2; D is possibly TRBD1 (5 bases). Germline CDR1 and CDR2: SEHNR and FQNEAQ (reference sequence). The CDR3 is 15 amino acids. V lost 1 base to trimming and J lost 0 bases, with 9 bases between them. The DNA for the CDR3 is TGTGCCAGCAGCTTAGTCCAGGGTTCTAACTATGGCTACACCTTC. The encoded protein is CASSLVQGSNYGYTF.

Written as DNA, the CDR3 is TGCGCCAGCAGCCAAGGAAGCGGGAGAGGGGAGACCCAGTACTTC. Translated: CASSQGSGRGETQYF. The rearrangement joins TRBV4-1 to TRBJ2-5; 8 bases fit TRBD2. CDR1 and CDR2 (germline): MGHRA, YSYEKL. Germline trimming cut 1 base from V and 5 bases from J; bases unmatched to any gene: 6. This CDR3 contains 15 residues.

In this sample, this clone turned up many times. The V call is TRBV7-9, the J call TRBJ1-1; D is perhaps TRBD1 (5 bases). The CDR3 loop spans 14 amino acids. With 7 bases removed from V and 2 bases from J, the gap between germline ends came to 14 bases. Germline V CDR1 and CDR2: SEHNR, FQNEAQ (reference sequence). CDR3 residues: CASKGDAGNTEAFF. For the CDR3, the DNA is TGTGCCAGCAAAGGGGACGCGGGAAACACTGAAGCTTTCTTT.

The rearrangement joins TRBV4-3 to TRBJ1-3, with D perhaps matching TRBD1 (5 bases). Germline V CDR1 and CDR2: LGHNA, YSLEER. The CDR3 sequence is 15 residues long. The V gene lost 3 bases and the J gene lost 1 base, with 10 bases spanning the gap. This chain's CDR3 is CASSHGPGSGNTIYF. CDR3 nucleotides: TGCGCCAGCAGCCACGGACCAGGGTCTGGAAACACCATATATTTT.

This clone occurred a few times. This chain joins TRBV18 and TRBJ1-5, with a possible D match to TRBD1 (6 bases). Germline CDR1 KGHSH, CDR2 LQKENI. The V end was cut by 5 bases, the J end by 3 bases, with 11 bases between. This CDR3 region has 14 residues. The CDR3 loop reads CASSAYRDNQPQHF. CDR3 bases: TGTGCCAGCTCAGCTTACAGGGACAATCAGCCCCAGCATTTT.

This clone was seen only a few times. This chain joins TRBV15 and TRBJ2-5; 8 bases are a match to TRBD1. The CDR3 has 14 amino acids. Germline trimming cut 3 bases from V and 2 bases from J; bases unmatched to any gene: 2. The germline gives CDR1 LNHNV, CDR2 YYDKDF (reference sequence). Written as DNA, the CDR3 is TGTGCCACCAGCAGCGACAGGGGTCAAGAGACCCAGTACTTC. Translating gives CATSSDRGQETQYF.

The chain combines TRBV5-6 with TRBJ1-6, with D possibly TRBD1 on 5 matching bases. Germline lookup yields CDR1 SGHDT and CDR2 YYEEEE. Trimming left V 3 bases short and J 7 bases short, with 8 bases between. The CDR3 contains 13 residues. In nucleotides, the CDR3 is TGTGCCAGCAGCTGGACATCCAATTCACCCCTCCACTTT. Translating it yields CASSWTSNSPLHF.

The rearrangement links TRBV5-1 to TRBJ1-2; 8 bases match TRBD1. The CDR3 is made up of 16 amino acids. Germline CDR1 and CDR2: SGHRS and YFSETQ. Trimming took 0 bases from V and 5 from J; bases not matched to a gene: 9. CDR3 sequence reads: CASSLDPGQGAYGYTF. In DNA form, the CDR3 reads TGCGCCAGCAGCTTGGACCCCGGACAGGGCGCGTATGGCTACACCTTC. Drawing the rest from reference TRBV5-1 and TRBJ1-2, the complete variable domain is KAGVTQTPRYLIKTRGQQVTLSCSPISGHRSVSWYQQTPGQGLQFLFEYFSETQRNKGNFPGRFSGRQFSNSRSEMNVSTLELGDSALYLCASSLDPGQGAYGYTFGSGTRLTVV.

The CDR3, as DNA: TGTGCCAGCAGCTTATCCCAGGGGGCTAGCGAGCAGTACTTC. This codes for CASSLSQGASEQYF. This rearrangement joins TRBV7-2 to TRBJ2-7; 8 nucleotides agree with TRBD1. CDR1 is SGHTA and CDR2 is FQGNSA in the germline V gene. CDR3 size: 14 residues. The junction had 6 bases not matched to a gene; V was cut back by 2 bases and J by 6 bases. Full variable domain (outside the CDR3, taken from reference TRBV7-2 and TRBJ2-7): GAGVSQSPSNKVTEKGKDVELRCDPISGHTALYWYRQSLGQGLEFLIYFQGNSAPDKSGLPSDRFSAERTGGSVSTLTIQRTQQEDSAVYLCASSLSQGASEQYFGPGTRLTVT.

This clone was counted only a few times. This sequence joins TRBV30 and TRBJ1-5, with TRBD1 as a possible D gene (5 bases). Trimming removed 4 bases from V and 4 bases from J, with 11 bases in between. This CDR3 region has 13 residues. Germline V gene lookup returns CDR1 GTSNPN and CDR2 SVGIG (reference sequence). The CDR3 reads CAWTSGGNQPQHF. The CDR3 DNA reads as TGTGCCTGGACGTCCGGGGGGAATCAGCCCCAGCATTTT.

This clone has a handful of counts. V gene TRBV7-6 combines with J gene TRBJ1-2; D is uncertain. V lost 1 base to trimming and J lost 3 bases, with 9 bases between them. This CDR3 has 14 amino acids. The germline V gene encodes CDR1 SGHVS and CDR2 FNYEAQ. The CDR3 loop is CASSLEHTDYGYTF. DNA of the CDR3: TGTGCCAGCAGCTTAGAACACACCGACTATGGCTACACCTTC.

This rearrangement joins TRBV25-1 to TRBJ2-2; the D is unclear. With 6 bases removed from V and 0 bases from J, the gap between germline ends came to 14 bases. CDR3 size: 16 residues. CDR1 and CDR2 (germline): MGHDK, SYGVNS. CDR3 bases: TGTGCCAGCAGCCAGAGCACAGCCACGAACACCGGGGAGCTGTTTTTT. It yields the protein CASSQSTATNTGELFF.

This clone has more than one count but fewer than ten. The gene calls are TRBV7-7 and TRBJ2-2, with D possibly being TRBD2 (6 bases). Trimming stripped 2 bases from V and 6 bases from J, with 13 bases between. CDR1 SSHAT and CDR2 FNYEAQ come from the germline V gene (reference sequence). This CDR3 spans 15 amino acids. In nucleotides, the CDR3 is TGTGCCAGCAGCTTACTGGGAGGTGGTTCCGGGGAGCTGTTTTTT. This gives the protein CASSLLGGGSGELFF.

CDR3 nucleotide sequence: TGTGCCAGCAGCTTACGGTTGGGCACAGATACGCAGTATTTT. Its protein product is CASSLRLGTDTQYF. V is TRBV11-2 and J is TRBJ2-3, with D unclear. V lost 2 bases to trimming and J lost 1 base, with 7 bases between them. The germline V gene has CDR1 SGHAT and CDR2 FQNNGV. The CDR3 runs to 14 residues.

The genes are TRBV5-1 and TRBJ2-7, with 11 bases lining up with TRBD1. With 4 bases clipped from V and 7 bases from J, the junction kept 7 bases outside the gene matches. The CDR3 contains 14 residues. In germline, CDR1 is SGHRS, CDR2 YFSETQ. The DNA of the CDR3 is TGCGCCAGCAGCCAGGACAGGGGGCTAGGAGAGCAGTACTTC. Its protein is CASSQDRGLGEQYF.

This clone has a handful of counts. The chain employs TRBV20-1 and TRBJ1-1; D gene ambiguous. Per germline, CDR1 DFQATT and CDR2 SNEGSKA (reference sequence). This CDR3 spans 11 amino acids. CDR3 protein: CIPHSNTEAFF. The CDR3 DNA sequence: TGCATTCCGCACTCGAACACTGAAGCTTTCTTT.

The chain is built from TRBV5-4 and TRBJ1-3; D unclear. Trimming cost V 1 base and J 0 bases, with 8 bases left between them. This CDR3 spans 15 amino acids. Germline V gives CDR1 SGHNT, CDR2 YYREEE (reference sequence). DNA of the CDR3: TGTGCCAGCAGCTTGCTGGCGGACTCTGGAAACACCATATATTTT. It yields the protein CASSLLADSGNTIYF.

This clone was detected ten times or more. The rearrangement links TRBV4-3 to TRBJ2-4; possibly TRBD2 for D (6 bases). CDR3 length: 15 residues. V was pared by 0 bases and J by 8 bases, with 14 bases between. Germline V gene lookup returns CDR1 LGHNA and CDR2 YSLEER. CDR3 region: CASSQDYQEGHIQYF. CDR3 DNA sequence: TGCGCCAGCAGCCAAGATTATCAGGAGGGCCACATTCAGTACTTC.

The J gene is TRBJ2-1, the V gene TRBV5-4; 10 bases are a match to TRBD2. CDR3 size: 16 residues. Germline V gives CDR1 SGHNT, CDR2 YYREEE (reference sequence). Trimming cost V 2 bases and J 8 bases; bases outside gene matches: 10. The CDR3 reads CASSFYRSGRDYEQFF. CDR3 nucleotides: TGTGCCAGCAGCTTCTATCGCAGCGGGAGGGATTATGAGCAGTTCTTC.

The chain combines TRBV4-1 with TRBJ2-2; D is unresolved. The CDR3 runs 14 residues. Germline values: CDR1 MGHRA, CDR2 YSYEKL. Trimming stripped 0 bases from V and 6 bases from J, with 8 bases between. CDR3 loop: CASSQDGGPGELFF. Written as DNA, the CDR3 is TGCGCCAGCAGCCAAGACGGTGGTCCCGGGGAGCTGTTTTTT.

The sample holds a few counts of this clone. This chain connects TRBV2 to TRBJ1-1; TRBD1 might be the D (6 bases). Deletions cut 7 bases from V and 1 base from J, with 10 bases between. The CDR3 length is 13 residues. The germline V gene encodes CDR1 SNHLY and CDR2 FYNNEI. The CDR3 nucleotides read TGTGCCAGCACCAAGGACAGGAACACTGAAGCTTTCTTT. Translation: CASTKDRNTEAFF. The full variable domain, rest sourced from reference TRBV2 and TRBJ1-1, is EPEVTQTPSHQVTQMGQEVILRCVPISNHLYFYWYRQILGQKVEFLVSFYNNEISEKSEIFDDQFSVERPDGSNFTLKIRSTKLEDSAMYFCASTKDRNTEAFFGQGTRLTVV.

The chain combines TRBV11-2 with TRBJ2-2; TRBD1 is a possible D gene (5 bases). The CDR3 sequence is 14 residues long. Germline CDR1 and CDR2: SGHAT and FQNNGV. V was shortened by 7 bases and J by 0 bases, with 9 bases between the two germline ends. The CDR3 here is CASIQTANTGELFF. CDR3 bases: TGTGCCAGCATCCAGACAGCGAACACCGGGGAGCTGTTTTTT. Full variable domain (rest looked up from reference TRBV11-2 and TRBJ2-2): EAGVAQSPRYKIIEKRQSVAFWCNPISGHATLYWYQQILGQGPKLLIQFQNNGVVDDSQLPKDRFSAERLKGVDSTLKIQPAKLEDSAVYLCASIQTANTGELFFGEGSRLTVL.

V is TRBV27 and J is TRBJ1-2; D might be TRBD1 (6 bases). V lost 6 bases, J lost 6 bases, and 11 bases lay in between. This CDR3 is 12 amino acids long. Germline V gene lookup returns CDR1 MNHEY and CDR2 SMNVEV (reference sequence). The CDR3 loop reads CASRGARDGYTF. The CDR3 DNA follows: TGTGCCAGCAGGGGGGCGCGGGATGGCTACACCTTC.

This clone was observed a handful of times. The V gene is TRBV28, the J gene TRBJ2-5; D gene unclear. V gave up 6 bases and J gave up 9 bases, with 17 bases separating them. Germline CDR1 reads MDHEN; CDR2 reads SYDVKM. The CDR3 has 13 amino acids. The CDR3 region has the DNA TGTGCCAGCAGACCCCAAACCCTCGGTGCCCAGTACTTC. It codes for CASRPQTLGAQYF.

The CDR3 DNA sequence: TGTGCCAGCAGTCCCGGGGGGGGCCTGGCTTTCTTT. It translates to CASSPGGGLAFF. The gene calls are TRBV6-6 and TRBJ1-1; TRBD1 might be the D (6 bases). The CDR3 contains 12 residues. Germline lookup yields CDR1 MNHNY and CDR2 SVGAGI (reference sequence). Deletions cut 5 bases from V and 11 bases from J, with 15 bases between.

This sequence joins TRBV7-2 and TRBJ2-7; TRBD1 agrees at 8 bases. With V trimmed by 0 bases and J by 3 bases, 4 bases remained unmatched. The V gene's germline CDR1 is SGHTA and CDR2 FQGNSA. This CDR3 has 15 residues. CDR3 nucleotides: TGTGCCAGCAGCTTAGCCCAGGGGGCCTTCTACGAGCAGTACTTC. It is translated as CASSLAQGAFYEQYF.